This is a list of T cell receptor beta chains from one sample in a study of T cells in Graves' hyperthyroidism and ophthalmopathy. One entry per CDR3 protein results from TCRdb running MiXCR on the multiplex PCR reads. The sample lists some 580,000 distinct CDR3 sequences; 16% were seen once. The sample consisted of blood. The receptors originated from a woman in her thirties or forties with Graves' ophthalmopathy. The CDR3 runs from the conserved cysteine through the conserved F or W. The D gene is left open where the match is weak. Some rows mark clone size as missing; the rest say once, few, many or name a class of expanded clone.

clone_size: few
v_call: TRBV14
j_call: TRBJ2-4
d_call: .
cdr3_nt: TGTGCCAGCAGCCGCAGAGGGCTAGCCAAAAACATTCAGTACTTC
cdr3_aa: CASSRRGLAKNIQYF

clone_size: .
v_call: TRBV15
j_call: TRBJ2-3
d_call: TRBD2
cdr3_nt: TGTGCCACCAGCAGACCACCGGGTTCTAGCGGGAGGTCAGATACGCAGTATTTT
cdr3_aa: CATSRPPGSSGRSDTQYF

clone_size: .
v_call: TRBV9
j_call: TRBJ2-1
d_call: .
cdr3_nt: TGTGCCAGCAGCGTAGGGACAGAGCCCTACAATGAGCAGTTCTTC
cdr3_aa: CASSVGTEPYNEQFF

clone_size: .
v_call: TRBV3-1
j_call: TRBJ1-6
d_call: .
cdr3_nt: TGTGCCAGCAGAGCCCAAATTGGTTCAGGGGCCAACACTAATTCACCCCTCCACTTT
cdr3_aa: CASRAQIGSGANTNSPLHF

clone_size: few
v_call: TRBV9
j_call: TRBJ2-1
d_call: .
cdr3_nt: TGTGCCAGCAGCGTAGAAAGGACAGAACACAATGAGCAGTTCTTC
cdr3_aa: CASSVERTEHNEQFF

clone_size: few
v_call: TRBV19
j_call: TRBJ2-3
d_call: TRBD2
cdr3_nt: TGTGCCAGTAGTCCGTGGGAGGGCCCAGATACGCAGTATTTT
cdr3_aa: CASSPWEGPDTQYF

clone_size: many
v_call: TRBV7-2
j_call: TRBJ1-1
d_call: .
cdr3_nt: TGTGCCAGCAGCGTGGACACGTCCAGAAGTGAAGCTTTCTTT
cdr3_aa: CASSVDTSRSEAFF

clone_size: .
v_call: TRBV19
j_call: TRBJ1-6
d_call: TRBD1
cdr3_nt: TGTGCCAGTAGTATGAGAGGACAGGGATCCTATAATTCACCCCTCCACTTT
cdr3_aa: CASSMRGQGSYNSPLHF

clone_size: many
v_call: TRBV13
j_call: TRBJ2-1
d_call: .
cdr3_nt: TGTGCCAGCAGCAAGAAGTTTGGCGCGGGGTCCTACAATGAGCAGTTCTTC
cdr3_aa: CASSKKFGAGSYNEQFF

clone_size: .
v_call: TRBV5-1
j_call: TRBJ2-1
d_call: TRBD2
cdr3_nt: TGCGCCAGCAGCTTGGGGGACTATAAAACCAATGGGCAGTTCTTC
cdr3_aa: CASSLGDYKTNGQFF

clone_size: .
v_call: TRBV9
j_call: TRBJ2-7
d_call: TRBD1
cdr3_nt: TGTGCCAGCAGCAAAAATACAGGGGGCAGCTACGAGCAGTACTTC
cdr3_aa: CASSKNTGGSYEQYF

clone_size: .
v_call: TRBV28
j_call: TRBJ2-2
d_call: .
cdr3_nt: TGTGCCAGCACAGCCGGCGGGTTCGTCGGGGAGCTGTTTTTT
cdr3_aa: CASTAGGFVGELFF

clone_size: few
v_call: TRBV12-3/TRBV12-4
j_call: TRBJ2-3
d_call: .
cdr3_nt: TGTGCCAGCAGTTCCAATGGTCCCTTTCCAGATACGCAGTATTTT
cdr3_aa: CASSSNGPFPDTQYF

clone_size: .
v_call: TRBV5-1
j_call: TRBJ2-5
d_call: .
cdr3_nt: TGCGCCAGCAGCGCCCAAGAGACCCAGTGCTTC
cdr3_aa: CASSAQETQCF

clone_size: .
v_call: TRBV5-5
j_call: TRBJ1-1
d_call: .
cdr3_nt: TGTGCCAGCAGCTTGGCCACGCCGGTGGAGTACACTGAAGCTTTCTTT
cdr3_aa: CASSLATPVEYTEAFF

clone_size: many
v_call: TRBV6-1
j_call: TRBJ1-1
d_call: .
cdr3_nt: TGTGCCAGCAGAGTGCGACGTGTGAACACTGAAGCTTTCTTT
cdr3_aa: CASRVRRVNTEAFF

clone_size: many
v_call: TRBV7-9
j_call: TRBJ2-5
d_call: TRBD1
cdr3_nt: TGTGCCAGCAGCGCGACAGGGGCCGAGACCCAGTACTTC
cdr3_aa: CASSATGAETQYF

clone_size: many
v_call: TRBV2
j_call: TRBJ1-2
d_call: .
cdr3_nt: TGTGCCAGCAGTGAAGACCAGGGGACATACTATGGCTACACCTTC
cdr3_aa: CASSEDQGTYYGYTF

clone_size: .
v_call: TRBV7-2
j_call: TRBJ1-3
d_call: TRBD1
cdr3_nt: TGTGCCAGCAGCTTATCCCAGGGGGGTGGAAACACCATATATTTT
cdr3_aa: CASSLSQGGGNTIYF

clone_size: many
v_call: TRBV20-1
j_call: TRBJ2-3
d_call: TRBD2
cdr3_nt: TGCAGTGCTAGAACTGGGACTAGCGGGGGCATAGATACGCAGTATTTT
cdr3_aa: CSARTGTSGGIDTQYF

clone_size: many
v_call: TRBV30
j_call: TRBJ2-7
d_call: TRBD1
cdr3_nt: TGTGCCTGCGGGGACAGCTCCTACGAGCAGTACTTC
cdr3_aa: CACGDSSYEQYF

clone_size: few
v_call: TRBV20-1
j_call: TRBJ1-1
d_call: .
cdr3_nt: TGCAGTGCTAGGGATTACGGGGTCTCTGAAGCTTTCTTT
cdr3_aa: CSARDYGVSEAFF

clone_size: .
v_call: TRBV13
j_call: TRBJ1-4
d_call: .
cdr3_nt: TGTGCCAGCAGCTTTGCGGGAGAAAAACTGTTTTTT
cdr3_aa: CASSFAGEKLFF

clone_size: many
v_call: TRBV12-3/TRBV12-4
j_call: TRBJ2-1
d_call: TRBD2
cdr3_nt: TGTGCCAGCAGTGAGCGGGAGGTAAATGAGCAGTTCTTC
cdr3_aa: CASSEREVNEQFF

clone_size: .
v_call: TRBV14
j_call: TRBJ2-5
d_call: .
cdr3_nt: TGTGCCAGCAGCCTTCTAAAAGGGGAGACCCAGTACTTC
cdr3_aa: CASSLLKGETQYF

clone_size: many
v_call: TRBV2
j_call: TRBJ1-2
d_call: .
cdr3_nt: TGTGCCACGACAGAAGGGTTTTTGGATGGCTACACCTTC
cdr3_aa: CATTEGFLDGYTF

clone_size: many
v_call: TRBV20-1
j_call: TRBJ2-3
d_call: TRBD2
cdr3_nt: TGCAGTGCTAGAGATCTGGCGGGGGGTGGGCTAGCTATTAACACAGATACGCAGTATTTT
cdr3_aa: CSARDLAGGGLAINTDTQYF

clone_size: few
v_call: TRBV5-1
j_call: TRBJ2-5
d_call: TRBD2
cdr3_nt: TGCGCCAGCAGCTGGGGGACTAGCGGGGGGATTGAAGAGACCCAGTACTTC
cdr3_aa: CASSWGTSGGIEETQYF

clone_size: many
v_call: TRBV13
j_call: TRBJ2-1
d_call: TRBD2
cdr3_nt: TGTGCCAGCAGCCCCCGTCCGGGACTAGCGGCAGACAATGAGCAGTTCTTC
cdr3_aa: CASSPRPGLAADNEQFF

clone_size: many
v_call: TRBV5-1
j_call: TRBJ1-5
d_call: .
cdr3_nt: TGCGCCAGCAGCTTGGGAGGGATTACCAATCAGCCCCAGCATTTT
cdr3_aa: CASSLGGITNQPQHF

clone_size: many
v_call: TRBV20-1
j_call: TRBJ2-2
d_call: .
cdr3_nt: TGCAGTGCTATCCGGGACACGAACACCGGGGAGCTGTTTTTT
cdr3_aa: CSAIRDTNTGELFF

clone_size: .
v_call: TRBV19
j_call: TRBJ2-1
d_call: .
cdr3_nt: TGTGCCAGTAGTAGCGGGGGGCTCAGGGGGGGAGGCTCCTACAATGAGCAGTTCTTC
cdr3_aa: CASSSGGLRGGGSYNEQFF

clone_size: many
v_call: TRBV7-9
j_call: TRBJ1-1
d_call: .
cdr3_nt: TGTGCCAGCAGCTTTCAGCTGAGCACTGAAGCTTTCTTT
cdr3_aa: CASSFQLSTEAFF

clone_size: .
v_call: TRBV4-1
j_call: TRBJ1-3
d_call: .
cdr3_nt: TGCGCCAGCAGCCAGAGTCGGGGCAGGGGCACCCTCTCTGGAAACACCATATATTTT
cdr3_aa: CASSQSRGRGTLSGNTIYF

clone_size: .
v_call: TRBV20-1
j_call: TRBJ1-1
d_call: .
cdr3_nt: TGCAGTGCTAGAGTGGCGGGCCTGAACACTGAAGCTTTCTTT
cdr3_aa: CSARVAGLNTEAFF

clone_size: few
v_call: TRBV2
j_call: TRBJ2-4
d_call: .
cdr3_nt: TGTGCCAGCAGTGATATCGGAGGCCCGCTAGCCAAAAACATTCAGTACTTC
cdr3_aa: CASSDIGGPLAKNIQYF

clone_size: many
v_call: TRBV30
j_call: TRBJ2-7
d_call: .
cdr3_nt: TGTGCCTGGAGTATAAGCAGCGAGCAGTACTTC
cdr3_aa: CAWSISSEQYF

clone_size: few
v_call: TRBV18
j_call: TRBJ2-1
d_call: TRBD2
cdr3_nt: TGTGCCAGCTCACCACGGGGACTAGCGGGAGGGAACAATGAGCAGTTCTTC
cdr3_aa: CASSPRGLAGGNNEQFF

clone_size: many
v_call: TRBV12-5
j_call: TRBJ1-1
d_call: .
cdr3_nt: TGTGCTAGTGGTCGGGGTGGGAACACTGAAGCTTTCTTT
cdr3_aa: CASGRGGNTEAFF

clone_size: many
v_call: TRBV7-8
j_call: TRBJ2-3
d_call: TRBD2
cdr3_nt: TGTGCCAGCAGCAAATTCGGACTAGCGGGGGTCGGGGGAGATACGCAGTATTTT
cdr3_aa: CASSKFGLAGVGGDTQYF

clone_size: .
v_call: TRBV5-1
j_call: TRBJ2-6
d_call: TRBD1
cdr3_nt: TGCGCCAGCAGCTTGGTTGCAGGGGGCGCATCTGGGGCCAACGTCCTGACTTTC
cdr3_aa: CASSLVAGGASGANVLTF

clone_size: few
v_call: TRBV18
j_call: TRBJ2-5
d_call: .
cdr3_nt: TGTGCCAGCTCACCACCGTCCAAGGGGGGAGAGACCCAGTACTTC
cdr3_aa: CASSPPSKGGETQYF

clone_size: .
v_call: TRBV12-3/TRBV12-4
j_call: TRBJ1-2
d_call: TRBD1
cdr3_nt: TGTGCCAGCAGTTTAGCGCCACAGGGGTATGGCTACACCTTC
cdr3_aa: CASSLAPQGYGYTF

clone_size: many
v_call: TRBV11-3
j_call: TRBJ1-1
d_call: .
cdr3_nt: TGTGCCAGCAGCTTCGGGGAAACTGAAGCTTTCTTT
cdr3_aa: CASSFGETEAFF